The 20 T cell receptor beta chains presented below share a single source sample, sequenced in a study of control samples from healthy donors and cancer patients. Assay used: immunoSEQ multiplex PCR; TCRdb lists only in-frame clones, some missing. The sample contains 75,000 to 100,000 clones, around 83% of which appear only once. The sequencing input was blood. These receptors originate from a woman in her forties or fifties in good health.

J is TRBJ1-2 and V is TRBV2; D possibly corresponds to TRBD1 (6 bases). Germline V CDR1 and CDR2: SNHLY, FYNNEI. CDR3 length: 14 amino acids. The V gene lost 8 bases and the J gene lost 2 bases, with 15 bases spanning the gap. CDR3 region: CASRPRGPNYGYTF. CDR3 coding DNA: TGTGCCAGCCGTCCTCGGGGGCCCAACTATGGCTACACCTTC.

The J gene is TRBJ1-5, the V gene TRBV2; a possible D gene is TRBD1 (5 bases). CDR3 size: 15 residues. V lost 1 base, J lost 1 base, and 8 bases lay in between. CDR1 is SNHLY, CDR2 FYNNEI, per germline. For the CDR3, the DNA is TGTGCCAGCAGTGAAGGACAGAGAAGCAATCAGCCCCAGCATTTT. This gives the protein CASSEGQRSNQPQHF. The full variable domain, in which reference TRBV2 and TRBJ1-5 provide the parts outside the CDR3, is EPEVTQTPSHQVTQMGQEVILRCVPISNHLYFYWYRQILGQKVEFLVSFYNNEISEKSEIFDDQFSVERPDGSNFTLKIRSTKLEDSAMYFCASSEGQRSNQPQHFGDGTRLSIL.

V gene TRBV14 combines with J gene TRBJ2-3, with 12 nucleotides matching TRBD1. The germline V gene encodes CDR1 SGHDN and CDR2 FVKESK. The V gene end was trimmed by 5 bases and the J gene end by 8 bases; junction bases not matched to a gene: 14. The CDR3 extends over 17 amino acids. The CDR3 protein is CASSYTFRDRGRLTQYF. CDR3 bases: TGTGCCAGCAGCTATACGTTCCGGGACAGGGGGCGACTTACGCAGTATTTT.

J is TRBJ2-2 and V is TRBV9; TRBD2 matches 12 bases. Germline CDR1 is SGDLS and CDR2 is YYNGEE. J lost 6 bases, V lost 1 base, and 4 bases had no gene match. The CDR3 is 16 residues long. The CDR3 region has the DNA TGTGCCAGCAGCGTAACTGCTAGCGGGAGGGCCGGGGAGCTGTTTTTT. The encoded protein is CASSVTASGRAGELFF.

The chain links TRBV4-1 to TRBJ1-2, with 7 bases fitting TRBD1. CDR1 is MGHRA and CDR2 is YSYEKL in the germline V gene. The CDR3 is 15 amino acids. V trimming: 4 bases; J trimming: 4 bases; junction bases outside the gene matches: 9. The CDR3 spells CASSRSEGAPYGYTF. The CDR3 nucleotides are TGCGCCAGCAGCCGATCAGAGGGGGCCCCCTATGGCTACACCTTC.

The rearrangement uses TRBV27 and TRBJ1-1, with TRBD1 as a possible D gene (5 bases). CDR3 size: 15 residues. CDR1 and CDR2 (germline): MNHEY, SMNVEV (reference sequence). Trimming took 1 base from V and 5 from J, leaving 14 bases between them. The CDR3 DNA reads TGTGCCAGCAGTTTATGGGGACTCCTTAGGACTGAAGCTTTCTTT. This gives the protein CASSLWGLLRTEAFF.

The rearrangement links TRBV20-1 to TRBJ2-7, with D possibly matching TRBD1 (6 bases). Trimming left V 2 bases short and J 7 bases short, with 9 bases between. The CDR3 is 11 amino acids. Germline CDR1 is DFQATT and CDR2 is SNEGSKA (reference sequence). The CDR3 nucleotides are TGCAGTGCTAGAAGACAGGATGAGCAGTACTTC. Its translation: CSARRQDEQYF.

The gene calls are TRBV13 and TRBJ2-1, with TRBD2 identical over 8 bases. The CDR3 is 15 residues long. Germline V gene data show CDR1 as PRHDT and CDR2 as FYEKMQ (reference sequence). V was pared by 7 bases and J by 6 bases, with 11 bases of the junction left unmatched. CDR3 region: CASIRREGRFNEQFF. The CDR3 DNA reads as TGTGCCAGCATCCGACGGGAGGGACGATTCAATGAGCAGTTCTTC.

The chain carries TRBV6-2 or TRBV6-3 and TRBJ2-1; 15 bases map to TRBD2. The CDR3 sequence is 18 residues long. CDR1 MNHEY and CDR2 SVGEGT come from the germline V gene. V shed 2 bases, J shed 3 bases, and the junction held 5 bases outside the gene matches. The CDR3 bases are TGTGCCAGCAGTTACCGGACTAGCGGGAGGGCCAACTACAATGAGCAGTTCTTC. It encodes CASSYRTSGRANYNEQFF.

This clone was counted a single time. V and J are TRBV5-1 and TRBJ2-7; TRBD1 might be the D (6 bases). The V and J ends lost 0 bases and 2 bases respectively, with 12 bases between them. This CDR3 region has 15 residues. Per the germline V gene, CDR1 is SGHRS and CDR2 is YFSETQ. In DNA, the CDR3 is TGCGCCAGCAGCTTGGCTCCCCAGGGGCCCTACGAGCAGTACTTC. It specifies CASSLAPQGPYEQYF.

This rearrangement joins TRBV18 to TRBJ2-1; no clear D gene. The CDR3 is made up of 15 amino acids. Germline loops: CDR1 KGHSH, CDR2 LQKENI. V lost 2 bases and J lost 0, with 8 bases in between. The chain's CDR3 is CASSPDRDSYNEQFF. The CDR3 nucleotides are TGTGCCAGCTCACCAGACCGAGACTCCTACAATGAGCAGTTCTTC.

The chain carries TRBV29-1 and TRBJ1-1, with D unresolved. The CDR3 covers 11 residues. The germline gives CDR1 SQVTM, CDR2 ANQGSEA. V was pared by 4 bases and J by 1 base, with 4 bases between. Here the CDR3 reads CSVVRNTEAFF. The DNA of the CDR3 is TGCAGCGTTGTGAGGAACACTGAAGCTTTCTTT.

The V gene is TRBV4-1, the J gene TRBJ2-7; possible D gene TRBD1, 7 bases. The V and J ends lost 4 bases and 1 base respectively, with 14 bases between them. This CDR3 comprises 15 residues. Germline assignment: CDR1 MGHRA and CDR2 YSYEKL. The CDR3 spells CASSPGAGGSYEQYF. The CDR3 bases are TGCGCCAGCAGCCCGGGGGCAGGGGGGTCCTACGAGCAGTACTTC.

The chain recombines TRBV21-1 with TRBJ1-1. TRBV21-1 is listed as a pseudogene. The length of the CDR3 is 16 residues. For the CDR3, the DNA is TGTGCCAGCAGCAAAAGTGATAGGGGGAGGGAGACTGAAGCTTTCTTT. This sequence encodes CASSKSDRGRETEAFF.

This clone came up once. The rearrangement joins TRBV9 to TRBJ1-3; D is unclear. V was cut by 1 base and J by 4 bases, with 12 bases left in between. This CDR3 spans 15 amino acids. Germline assignment: CDR1 SGDLS and CDR2 YYNGEE. For the CDR3, the DNA is TGTGCCAGCAGCGTAAGAGGTGACCCCGGAAACACCATATATTTT. Translated, it gives CASSVRGDPGNTIYF.

The V call is TRBV6-6, the J call TRBJ1-2; tentative D call: TRBD1 (6 bases). The germline V gene has CDR1 MNHNY and CDR2 SVGAGI (reference sequence). The CDR3 is 14 residues long. Trimming shortened V by 6 bases and J by 8 bases, and 19 bases separated the two germline ends. CDR3 sequence reads: CASRRDIQTRGYTF. CDR3 DNA sequence: TGTGCCAGCAGAAGGGACATTCAAACACGGGGCTACACCTTC.

This clone was detected once. This chain joins TRBV6-2 or TRBV6-3 and TRBJ2-3; no definite D call. CDR3 length: 14 amino acids. Germline V lookup: CDR1 MNHEY, CDR2 SVGEGT. The V gene lost 6 bases and the J gene lost 2 bases, with 12 bases spanning the gap. The CDR3 reads CASSPRANTDTQYF. CDR3 nucleotide sequence: TGTGCCAGCAGCCCCCGGGCCAACACAGATACGCAGTATTTT.

The CDR3 reads CASSRGGTYEQYF. In DNA, the CDR3 is TGTGCCAGCAGCCGGGGGGGCACGTACGAGCAGTACTTC. The chain couples TRBV7-9 to TRBJ2-7; 8 positions agree with TRBD2. CDR3 length equals 13 residues. The V gene end was trimmed by 5 bases and the J gene end by 4 bases; junction bases not matched to a gene: 4. CDR1 is SEHNR and CDR2 is FQNEAQ in the germline V gene (reference sequence).

The chain has TRBV27 and TRBJ2-1; either TRBD1 or TRBD2 may supply D (5 bases each). The V gene lost 2 bases and the J gene lost 6 bases, with 5 bases spanning the gap. The CDR3 covers 12 residues. Germline-derived CDR1 and CDR2 are MNHEY and SMNVEV (reference sequence). The CDR3 DNA is TGTGCCAGCAGTTTAGGGGGCAATGAGCAGTTCTTC. It encodes CASSLGGNEQFF.

The chain combines TRBV4-3 with TRBJ1-2; D may be TRBD1 (5 bases). V was shortened by 2 bases and J by 8 bases, with 9 bases between the two germline ends. Germline assignment: CDR1 LGHNA and CDR2 YSLEER. The CDR3 is made up of 12 amino acids. The CDR3 DNA reads TGCGCCAGCAGCCAAATGGGGGAGGGCTACACCTTC. Its protein is CASSQMGEGYTF.